This T cell receptor (beta chain) was captured by sequencing in a study of regulatory T cells in long-lasting Graves disease. Overall study: Antithyroid drug use was under 3 months in newly diagnosed Graves' patients. General observations from the study: TCR diversity was lower in persistent Graves' patients (versus newly diagnosed ones).

Germline V CDR1 and CDR2: LNHDA, SQIVND (reference sequence). V dropped 3 bases and J dropped 0 bases, with 11 bases sitting between them. This CDR3 comprises 15 residues. Building of the TCR beta libraries involved iRepertoire HTBI primers and Arm-PCR of CDR3 regions. Per the study methods: Segment identification across samples yielded around 64 TRBV and 14 TRBJ segments. Each CDR3 protein gets one entry after TCRdb re-called the multiplex PCR reads with MiXCR. The V and J calls were not made by the authors but by TCRdb's processing. The repertoire has roughly 400,000 distinct CDR3 sequences, 15% to 20% of them found once; the top ten carry 23%. This clonotype was counted a few times. Its target is not known. Regarding time point: newly diagnosed GD, antithyroid drugs for less than 3 months. PBMC-derived RNA was used for the TCR library. A further study also used this sample, focusing on T cells in Graves' hyperthyroidism and ophthalmopathy. That paper states: A lack of ophthalmopathy progression within 18 months defined stable Graves' hyperthyroidism.

The chain joins TRBV19 to TRBJ1-1; the D is unclear. The clonotype was recovered from a young woman with Graves disease. The sequencing used peripheral blood mononuclear cells (PBMCs), collected at new diagnosis, from a patient treated with antithyroid drugs. This CDR3 is CASSIDLGVNTEAFF. The CDR3 region has the DNA TGTGCCAGTAGTATTGACCTGGGAGTGAACACTGAAGCTTTCTTT. The variable domain in full, with the rest retrieved from reference TRBV19 and TRBJ1-1, is DGGITQSPKYLFRKEGQNVTLSCEQNLNHDAMYWYRQDPGQGLRLIYYSQIVNDFQKGDIAEGYSVSREKKESFPLTVTSAQKNPTAFYLCASSIDLGVNTEAFFGQGTRLTVV.